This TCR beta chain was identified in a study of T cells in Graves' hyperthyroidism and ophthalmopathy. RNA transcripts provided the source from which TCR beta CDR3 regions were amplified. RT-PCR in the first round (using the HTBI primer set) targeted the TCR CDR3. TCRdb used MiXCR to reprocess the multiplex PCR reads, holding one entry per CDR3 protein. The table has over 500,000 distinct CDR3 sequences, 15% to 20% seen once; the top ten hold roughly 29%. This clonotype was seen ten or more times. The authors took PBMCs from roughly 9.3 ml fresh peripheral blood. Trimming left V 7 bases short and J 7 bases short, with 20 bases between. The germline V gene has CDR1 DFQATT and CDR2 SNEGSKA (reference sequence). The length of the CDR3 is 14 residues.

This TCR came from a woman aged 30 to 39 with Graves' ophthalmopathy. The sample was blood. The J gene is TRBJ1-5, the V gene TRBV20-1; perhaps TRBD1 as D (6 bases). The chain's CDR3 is CSVSRGAQGQPQHF. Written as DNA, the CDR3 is TGCAGTGTCTCCCGGGGGGCCCAGGGACAGCCCCAGCATTTT.